This entry concerns a single TCR beta chain. TCRdb ran MiXCR on the RT-PCR reads and lists one entry per CDR3 protein. Among approximately 250,000 distinct CDR3 sequences listed, roughly 15% were seen once. The sample belongs to a study of patients and donors after allogeneic stem cell transplantation. The V gene end was trimmed by 7 bases and the J gene end by 4 bases; junction bases not matched to a gene: 9. The CDR3 length is 15 residues. Germline CDR1 is MNHEY and CDR2 is SMNVEV (reference sequence). The sequencing input was blood, either unsorted or a sorted T cell fraction (not recorded which). The rearrangement links TRBV27 to TRBJ2-1; TRBD2 aligns across 8 bases. The TCR comes from a human donor who was either an allogeneic HSCT recipient or a stem cell or donor lymphocyte infusion donor (not recorded which). It is not recorded whose cells these are; they may come from a transplant donor. As DNA, the CDR3 is TGTGCCAGCAACCTAAGCGGGGGCCGATACAATGAGCAGTTCTTC. Translated, it gives CASNLSGGRYNEQFF.